These 5 T cell receptor beta chains were all obtained from the same sample, sequenced in a study of CD8+ T cells in alopecia areata. RNA extraction and reverse transcription yielded cDNA as sequencing template. Sequencing was performed with immunoSEQ multiplex PCR; in TCRdb, only in-frame clones are kept and a portion is missing. The table has under 300,000 clones, roughly two thirds seen once. The material was CD4+ T cells sorted from blood, obtained at week 0. Receptor source: a human donor with alopecia areata.

This clone has a handful of counts. This chain connects TRBV29-1 to TRBJ2-3; 9 nucleotides match TRBD2. This CDR3 has 17 amino acids. V dropped 4 bases and J dropped 2; count of bases not matched to a gene: 13. The germline gives CDR1 SQVTM, CDR2 ANQGSEA. The CDR3 loop is CSVGPSGGTSNTDTQYF. The CDR3 coding sequence is TGCAGCGTTGGGCCCAGCGGGGGGACCTCTAACACAGATACGCAGTATTTT.

This chain connects TRBV19 to TRBJ2-7, with a weak D call TRBD2 (6 bases). CDR3 length: 14 residues. Germline V gene data show CDR1 as LNHDA and CDR2 as SQIVND (reference sequence). The germline V and J ends were trimmed by 7 bases and 3 bases, with 16 bases remaining between them. This CDR3 is CASKPDRGGYEQYF. The DNA of the CDR3 is TGTGCCAGTAAACCGGATAGGGGAGGCTACGAGCAGTACTTC.

In this sample, this clone turned up a few times. The rearrangement joins TRBV5-1 to TRBJ1-1, with D unclear. The CDR3 runs 13 residues. Germline loops: CDR1 SGHRS, CDR2 YFSETQ. V was shortened by 0 bases and J by 1 base, with 4 bases between the two germline ends. The CDR3 loop reads CASSLEGNTEAFF. The CDR3 nucleotides read TGCGCCAGCAGCTTGGAAGGGAACACTGAAGCTTTCTTT.

The V and J genes are TRBV30 and TRBJ1-6, with D tentatively TRBD1 (5 bases). Germline-derived CDR1 and CDR2 are GTSNPN and SVGIG (reference sequence). V gave up 4 bases and J gave up 6 bases, with 13 bases separating them. The CDR3 has 14 amino acids. CDR3 sequence (DNA): TGTGCCTGGAAGAGGGCGACAGCTAATTCACCCCTCCACTTT. Protein sequence: CAWKRATANSPLHF.

A note on this clone: The junction departs from germline at one end; a sequencing error may be responsible. The chain couples TRBV4-2 to TRBJ2-1; TRBD1 or TRBD2 may be the D gene (5 bases each). CDR3 length equals 14 residues. CDR1 LGHNA and CDR2 YNFKEQ come from the germline V gene. DNA of the CDR3: TGTGCCAGCAGCCAAGAGGGACCCTATAATGAGCAGTTCTTC. As protein: CASSQEGPYNEQFF.